This record concerns one T cell receptor beta chain sequence. This entry comes from a study of cytomegalovirus exposure and HLA in healthy donors. The ends were cut back, 4 bases at V and 5 bases at J, with 12 bases in the middle. This CDR3 contains 14 residues. The V gene's germline CDR1 is LNHDA and CDR2 SQIVND (reference sequence). PCR amplification relied on 60 Vbeta primers (plus 13 Jbeta primers). The data were produced by immunoSEQ multiplex PCR, yet TCRdb's version contains in-frame clones alone and is incomplete. The table shows around 160,000 clones, with 70% to 80% occurring only once. The V and J genes are TRBV19 and TRBJ2-4, with D perhaps matching TRBD2 (5 bases). This clonotype originated in a man aged 50 to 59 in good health and CMV-seropositive. The sequenced material came from PBMCs. CDR3 DNA sequence: TGTGCCAGTAGTAAACCGGGGTGGGAAAACATTCAGTACTTC. Its translation is CASSKPGWENIQYF.